What follows is one TCR beta chain and its context. The antigen is not known. This record belongs to a study of long-term antiretroviral therapy in people with HIV. Study-wide points: Blood dating 2004 to 2017 may reflect older ART regimens.

Trimming at V came to 4 bases and at J to 5 bases, leaving 16 bases not matched to a gene. The germline V gene encodes CDR1 SGHTS and CDR2 YDEGEE. There are 17 residues in the CDR3. Sequencing used immunoSEQ v3.0 at survey level. Libraries were prepared by immunoSEQ multiplex PCR; TCRdb keeps only in-frame clonotypes and omits some of them. The repertoire consists of 25,000 to 35,000 clones, with approximately 90% occurring once and the leading ten covering around 4.2%. The chain is built from TRBV5-8 and TRBJ2-7, with 9 bases that match TRBD2. The specimen was unsorted PBMCs, collected 3.1 years after starting antiretroviral therapy. This TCR came from a man younger than 35 with HIV. The CDR3 spells CASSNIDGSGSNHEQYF. CDR3 sequence (DNA): TGTGCCAGCAGCAACATAGACGGTAGCGGGAGTAACCACGAGCAGTACTTC.